The rows below give T cell receptor beta chains drawn from one sample of a study of cytomegalovirus exposure and HLA in healthy donors. The repertoire was sequenced with immunoSEQ multiplex PCR; TCRdb's copy has only in-frame clones and lacks some. Of about 210,000 clones in the sample, over 60% were seen once. Material for sequencing was PBMCs. The receptors were gathered from a male donor in good health and CMV-seronegative. Each CDR3 is given with its conserved first and last residue. D genes are given only for firm matches. The size of a clone is reported for some rows only, either as once, few or many, or as a class for expanded clones.

size	D	V	J	DNA	CDR3
NA	TRBD1	TRBV9	TRBJ1-6	TGTGCCAGCAGCGTGGGACAGGGGAATTCACCCCTCCACTTT	CASSVGQGNSPLHF
NA	TRBD1	TRBV11-2	TRBJ1-2	TGTGCCAGCAGCCCCGCGGGGACAGGGTACTATGGCTACACCTTC	CASSPAGTGYYGYTF
NA	NA	TRBV2	TRBJ1-5	TGTGCCAGCAGTGTACAGGGCAGCAATCAGCCCCAGCATTTT	CASSVQGSNQPQHF
once	NA	TRBV12-2	TRBJ1-2	TGTGCAAGTCGCTTAGCTGGACAGCTGCCCAACTATGGCTACACCTTC	CASRLAGQLPNYGYTF
NA	TRBD1	TRBV2	TRBJ2-3	TGTGCCAGCAGTAGGACAGGGGGCATAGATACGCAGTATTTT	CASSRTGGIDTQYF
NA	NA	TRBV18	TRBJ1-2	TGTGCCAGCTCACCAATCTCGGCGGACTATGGCTACACCTTC	CASSPISADYGYTF
NA	TRBD1	TRBV9	TRBJ1-1	TGTGCCAGCAGCGCGAGGGGGCCAGCCGCTGAAGCTTTCTTT	CASSARGPAAEAFF
NA	TRBD2	TRBV7-2	TRBJ2-5	TGTGCCAGCAGTTTCCTAGCGGGAGTCGGAGAGACCCAGTACTTC	CASSFLAGVGETQYF
once	NA	TRBV29-1	TRBJ2-3	TGCAGCGTCTTACTTCTTGCCTACACAGATACGCAGTATTTT	CSVLLLAYTDTQYF
NA	TRBD2	TRBV9	TRBJ2-3	TGTGCCAGCAGCGTAGGGTCTAGCGGGGGTAATACGCAGTATTTT	CASSVGSSGGNTQYF
NA	NA	TRBV10-3	TRBJ1-5	TGTGCCATCAGTGAGAGCGAGTATAGCAATCAGCCCCAGCATTTT	CAISESEYSNQPQHF
NA	NA	TRBV19	TRBJ2-2	TGTGCCAGTAGTACAGTCACACAGGGCTTCACCGGGGAGCTGTTTTTT	CASSTVTQGFTGELFF
NA	TRBD2	TRBV9	TRBJ2-7	TGTGCCAGCAGCGGTCTAGCGGCCCCAGTAGGGGAGCAGTACTTC	CASSGLAAPVGEQYF
NA	NA	TRBV11-3	TRBJ2-2	TGTGCCAGCAGCCTGGCGACAGGTCTCACCGGGGAGCTGTTTTTT	CASSLATGLTGELFF